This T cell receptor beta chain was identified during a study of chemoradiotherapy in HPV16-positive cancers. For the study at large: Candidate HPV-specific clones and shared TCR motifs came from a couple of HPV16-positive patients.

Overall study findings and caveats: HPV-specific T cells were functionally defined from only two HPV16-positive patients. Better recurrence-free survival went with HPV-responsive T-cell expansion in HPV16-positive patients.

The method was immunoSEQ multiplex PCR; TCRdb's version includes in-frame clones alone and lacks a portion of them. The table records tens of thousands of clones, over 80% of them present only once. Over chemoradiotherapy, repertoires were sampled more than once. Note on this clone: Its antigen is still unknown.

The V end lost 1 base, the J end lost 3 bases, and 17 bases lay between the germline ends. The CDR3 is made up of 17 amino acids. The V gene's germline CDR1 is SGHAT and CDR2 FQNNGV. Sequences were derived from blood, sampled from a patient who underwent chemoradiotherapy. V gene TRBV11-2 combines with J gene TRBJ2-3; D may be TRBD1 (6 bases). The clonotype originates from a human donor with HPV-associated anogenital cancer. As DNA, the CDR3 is TGTGCCAGCAGCTTAGTATTCCAGGGGTTAGGTACAGATACGCAGTATTTT. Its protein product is CASSLVFQGLGTDTQYF.